The clone carrying this T cell receptor beta chain was detected only a few times. Its antigen is not identified. CD45RO/CCR7/CD25/CD127/CD95/CD27 staining was used to isolate CD4+ naive, central memory, regulatory and stem cell-like memory cells by sorting. Every sorted population was more than 95% pure. The whole isolated RNA underwent reverse transcription, so sequencing captured expressed TCRB transcripts. Sequencing was performed with immunoSEQ multiplex PCR; in TCRdb, only in-frame clones are kept and a portion is missing. The sample yields tens of thousands of clones, approximately 50% seen once. Per the germline V gene, CDR1 is KGHSH and CDR2 is LQKENI. Germline trimming cut 1 base from V and 5 bases from J; bases unmatched to any gene: 5. This CDR3 spans 15 amino acids. The sample belongs to a study of beta chain features in type 1 diabetes. Findings and limits, study-wide: Shortening of TCRB CDR3s, moderate but significant, appeared in all four CD4+ subsets of Type 1 diabetes patients. Resolution of whether HLA type affects TCRB rearrangement was not achieved here.

The chain uses TRBV18 and TRBJ2-7, with 10 bases lining up with TRBD1. This receptor was obtained from a man aged 25-45 years with type 1 diabetes. Sequencing used central memory CD4+ T cells from blood. CDR3 DNA: TGTGCCAGCTCACCACGGGGACAGGGGACCCACGAGCAGTACTTC. Its translation: CASSPRGQGTHEQYF.